A single sample is the source of the 7 T cell receptor beta chains below, sequenced in a study of identical twins. TCRdb redid the calling of the 5' RACE reads with MiXCR, one entry per CDR3 protein. Seen here are approximately 690,000 distinct CDR3 sequences, 5.5% to 6.5% observed once, and the top ten hold around 1.9%. The sample was naive T cells sorted from blood. These receptors came from a man aged 18-30 years in good health.

The chain combines TRBV6-2 or TRBV6-3 with TRBJ2-1; D perhaps matches TRBD2 (5 bases). The CDR3 length is 14 residues. Germline V CDR1 and CDR2: MNHEY, SVGEGT. The V end lost 4 bases, the J end lost 0 bases, and 7 bases lay between the germline ends. CDR3 protein: CASSFDYSYNEQFF. The CDR3 DNA sequence: TGTGCCAGCAGTTTCGACTACTCCTACAATGAGCAGTTCTTC.

There are a few counts of this clonotype. The J gene is TRBJ1-5, the V gene TRBV4-1; D gene unclear. Germline values: CDR1 MGHRA, CDR2 YSYEKL. The CDR3 is made up of 14 amino acids. V lost 4 bases and J lost 5, with 12 bases in between. CDR3 coding DNA: TGCGCCAGCAGCCCGGTTATGGCCGATCAGCCCCAGCATTTT. Its protein is CASSPVMADQPQHF.

This clonotype was recorded many times. V usage is TRBV20-1 and J usage is TRBJ2-1; TRBD2 agrees at 9 bases. The V segment lost 5 bases and the J segment 7 bases; nucleotides outside the gene matches: 9. Germline loops: CDR1 DFQATT, CDR2 SNEGSKA (reference sequence). The CDR3 covers 14 residues. CDR3 residues: CSAGLSGRGNEQFF. The CDR3 bases are TGCAGTGCTGGGCTTAGCGGGAGAGGGAATGAGCAGTTCTTC.

At least ten counts were recorded for this clonotype. The rearrangement joins TRBV20-1 to TRBJ1-2; 8 nucleotides line up with TRBD1. This CDR3 region has 13 residues. V lost 5 bases to trimming and J lost 3 bases; unmatched junction nucleotides: 5. Per germline, CDR1 DFQATT and CDR2 SNEGSKA (reference sequence). Here the CDR3 reads CSAWDRSDYGYTF. DNA for the CDR3: TGCAGTGCTTGGGACAGGAGCGACTATGGCTACACCTTC.

V gene TRBV24-1 combines with J gene TRBJ2-5, with TRBD2 matching 11 bases. The V gene's germline CDR1 is KGHDR and CDR2 SFDVKD. The CDR3 is 17 residues long. The V and J ends lost 3 bases and 5 bases, in that order; junction bases with no gene match: 10. CDR3 coding DNA: TGTGCCACCAGTGATACCCCACTAGCGGGAGACGGGGAGACCCAGTACTTC. Its protein is CATSDTPLAGDGETQYF.

This chain connects TRBV28 to TRBJ2-1; 14 nucleotides match TRBD2. With 6 bases clipped from V and 9 bases from J, the junction kept 10 bases outside the gene matches. CDR1 is MDHEN and CDR2 is SYDVKM in the germline V gene. The CDR3 contains 16 residues. CDR3 coding DNA: TGTGCCAGCAGACCATTGACTAGCGGGAGGGCCGGTGAGCAGTTCTTC. This codes for CASRPLTSGRAGEQFF.

The J gene is TRBJ2-1, the V gene TRBV5-1; 9 bases map to TRBD1. Looked up from germline, CDR1 is SGHRS and CDR2 is YFSETQ. Trimming at V came to 0 bases and at J to 8 bases, leaving 3 bases not matched to a gene. This CDR3 has 14 residues. CDR3 DNA: TGCGCCAGCAGCTTGGGGGACAGGGTAGATGAGCAGTTCTTC. As protein: CASSLGDRVDEQFF. Supplemented by reference TRBV5-1 and TRBJ2-1, the full variable domain reads KAGVTQTPRYLIKTRGQQVTLSCSPISGHRSVSWYQQTPGQGLQFLFEYFSETQRNKGNFPGRFSGRQFSNSRSEMNVSTLELGDSALYLCASSLGDRVDEQFFGPGTRLTVL.